This TCR beta chain was sequenced during a study of human T cells and chemical hapten exposure. Time point defined: patch test 2, 6 weeks after DPC sensitization. Described treatment: therapeutic diphenylcyclopropenone sensitization with weekly scalp DPC. Study-level points and caveats: Counts of expanded TCRs (at PT1) showed a positive correlation with patch test score.

The CDR3 has 13 amino acids. The V end was cut by 2 bases, the J end by 7 bases, with 11 bases between. Germline CDR1 and CDR2: SGHTA and FQGTGA. This clonotype has at least ten counts. What it binds is not known. Unique molecular identifiers were attached to individual cDNA molecules during library preparation. TCRdb recomputed calls from the RACE reads with MiXCR, one row per CDR3 protein. The data show more than 90,000 distinct CDR3 sequences, more than 9.5% seen once. The sample was whole blood, taken in connection with sensitization to the hapten diphenylcyclopropenone (DPC). This TCR came from a woman aged 40-49 years with alopecia areata. Some clones in this sample may be carry-over from other donors' samples. This chain joins TRBV7-3 and TRBJ1-2; TRBD1 might be the D (5 bases). The CDR3 coding sequence is TGTGCCAGCAGCTTAGTAGGGGTCAGTGGCTACACCTTC. Amino acids: CASSLVGVSGYTF.